These 26 T cell receptor beta chains originate from one sample sequenced in a study of control samples from healthy donors and cancer patients. Sequencing used immunoSEQ multiplex PCR; TCRdb keeps in-frame clones, though not all of them. Of 110,000 or so clones in the sample, 89% were seen once. Sample: blood. These receptors originate from a man aged 50-60 years in good health.

V and J are TRBV3-1 (or the pseudogene TRBV3-2) and TRBJ2-7; 11 bases fit TRBD2. Per germline, CDR1 LGHDT and CDR2 YNNKEL (reference sequence). The trim removed 2 bases at V and 1 base at J, leaving 7 bases unmatched. The CDR3 has 17 amino acids. CDR3 region: CASSQPRPSGGSYEQYF. CDR3 DNA: TGTGCCAGCAGCCAACCACGGCCTAGCGGGGGGTCCTACGAGCAGTACTTC.

The V call is TRBV4-1, the J call TRBJ1-4; possibly TRBD1 for D (6 bases). The CDR3 covers 15 residues. Germline CDR1 reads MGHRA; CDR2 reads YSYEKL. V dropped 0 bases and J dropped 8 bases, with 13 bases sitting between them. The CDR3 region is CASSQDLTGREKLFF. DNA of the CDR3: TGCGCCAGCAGCCAAGACTTAACAGGGCGGGAAAAACTGTTTTTT.

This clone was found once. The chain recombines TRBV5-1 with TRBJ2-1, with D possibly TRBD1 on 5 matching bases. V lost 0 bases to trimming and J lost 7 bases, with 20 bases between them. CDR1 and CDR2 from the germline V gene are SGHRS and YFSETQ. This CDR3 has 17 amino acids. The CDR3 coding sequence is TGCGCCAGCAGCTTGGGGATCCTGGGGCTACATGAGAATGAGCAGTTCTTC. Its translation is CASSLGILGLHENEQFF.

The rearrangement joins TRBV7-9 to TRBJ1-2; D perhaps matches TRBD1 (6 bases). In germline, CDR1 is SEHNR, CDR2 FQNEAQ (reference sequence). V was shortened by 3 bases and J by 4 bases, with 9 bases between the two germline ends. CDR3 size: 13 residues. The CDR3 sequence: CASSLGATYGYTF. CDR3 sequence (DNA): TGTGCCAGCAGCTTGGGGGCAACCTATGGCTACACCTTC.

The chain combines TRBV5-1 with TRBJ2-2; the D is unclear. The CDR3 contains 13 residues. Trimming took off 0 bases at V and 4 bases at J, with 4 bases between the two ends. Germline loops: CDR1 SGHRS, CDR2 YFSETQ. The CDR3 nucleotides read TGCGCCAGCAGCTTGGTCCCCACCGGGGAGCTGTTTTTT. Its protein product is CASSLVPTGELFF.

This chain uses TRBV5-1 with TRBJ1-2; TRBD1 aligns across 8 bases. Looked up from germline, CDR1 is SGHRS and CDR2 is YFSETQ. J was trimmed by 2 bases and V by 3 bases; bases with no gene match: 6. This CDR3 region has 15 residues. Here the CDR3 reads CASSSRDRGNYGYTF. The CDR3, as DNA: TGCGCCAGCAGCTCCCGAGACAGGGGCAACTATGGCTACACCTTC.

This chain connects TRBV11-2 to TRBJ1-4; the match to TRBD1 covers 10 bases. Germline CDR1 SGHAT, CDR2 FQNNGV. CDR3 length: 17 residues. With V trimmed by 4 bases and J by 1 base, 6 bases remained unmatched. CDR3: CASSYRQGAVTNEKLFF. CDR3 in DNA: TGTGCCAGCAGCTATCGACAGGGGGCTGTAACTAATGAAAAACTGTTTTTT. The full variable domain, rest sourced from reference TRBV11-2 and TRBJ1-4, is EAGVAQSPRYKIIEKRQSVAFWCNPISGHATLYWYQQILGQGPKLLIQFQNNGVVDDSQLPKDRFSAERLKGVDSTLKIQPAKLEDSAVYLCASSYRQGAVTNEKLFFGSGTQLSVL.

This clone was detected a few times. The J gene is TRBJ1-5, the V gene TRBV19; TRBD1 matches 9 bases. The CDR3 extends over 14 amino acids. The J segment lost 9 bases and the V segment lost 5 bases, leaving 8 bases of the junction unmatched. Per germline, CDR1 LNHDA and CDR2 SQIVND (reference sequence). The CDR3 region is CASSVLQGARPQHF. The CDR3 DNA reads as TGTGCCAGTAGTGTCCTACAGGGGGCGAGGCCCCAGCATTTT. The variable domain in full, completed from reference TRBV19 and TRBJ1-5, reads DGGITQSPKYLFRKEGQNVTLSCEQNLNHDAMYWYRQDPGQGLRLIYYSQIVNDFQKGDIAEGYSVSREKKESFPLTVTSAQKNPTAFYLCASSVLQGARPQHFGDGTRLSIL.

The chain couples TRBV11-2 to TRBJ2-7, with 9 bases fitting TRBD2. Germline CDR1 is SGHAT and CDR2 is FQNNGV. This CDR3 spans 15 amino acids. V shed 3 bases, J shed 5 bases, and the junction held 8 bases outside the gene matches. CDR3 sequence: CASSLLSGGYNEQYF. As DNA, the CDR3 is TGTGCCAGCAGCTTGCTTAGCGGGGGCTATAACGAGCAGTACTTC.

This clone turned up a few times. This rearrangement joins TRBV6-1 to TRBJ1-6, with TRBD1 matching over 7 bases. CDR1 is MNHNS, CDR2 SASEGT, per germline. CDR3 length: 15 residues. Trimming removed 2 bases from V and 8 bases from J; junction bases left unmatched: 6. CDR3: CASSERQGVDSPLHF. The CDR3 nucleotides are TGTGCCAGCAGTGAAAGGCAGGGGGTCGATTCACCCCTCCACTTT.

This clone was seen once. V and J are TRBV5-1 and TRBJ1-1, with a possible D match to TRBD1 (5 bases). V lost 4 bases, J lost 0 bases, and 13 bases lay in between. Germline CDR1 reads SGHRS; CDR2 reads YFSETQ. The CDR3 has 15 residues. The DNA for the CDR3 is TGCGCCAGCAGCAAAGCGGGACGGATGAACACTGAAGCTTTCTTT. It codes for CASSKAGRMNTEAFF. The variable domain in full, completed from reference TRBV5-1 and TRBJ1-1, reads KAGVTQTPRYLIKTRGQQVTLSCSPISGHRSVSWYQQTPGQGLQFLFEYFSETQRNKGNFPGRFSGRQFSNSRSEMNVSTLELGDSALYLCASSKAGRMNTEAFFGQGTRLTVV.

The rearrangement links TRBV7-2 to TRBJ1-1, with a possible D match to TRBD1 (5 bases). This CDR3 contains 13 residues. CDR1 is SGHTA, CDR2 FQGNSA, per germline. The V and J ends lost 7 bases and 2 bases respectively, with 11 bases between them. The CDR3 sequence is CASTGTLNTEAFF. CDR3 coding DNA: TGTGCCAGCACCGGGACCCTTAACACTGAAGCTTTCTTT.

The chain uses TRBV18 and TRBJ1-4; D is undetermined. The CDR3 spans 15 residues. In germline, CDR1 is KGHSH, CDR2 LQKENI. Trimming left V 2 bases short and J 0 bases short, with 7 bases between. CDR3 loop: CASSPGYSTNEKLFF. DNA of the CDR3: TGTGCCAGCTCACCAGGATACTCAACTAATGAAAAACTGTTTTTT.

J is TRBJ1-6 and V is TRBV27; D gene uncertain. Germline assignment: CDR1 MNHEY and CDR2 SMNVEV (reference sequence). The CDR3 consists of 16 residues. The ends were cut back, 4 bases at V and 6 bases at J, with 16 bases in the middle. The chain's CDR3 is CASSSPRTWGNSPLHF. CDR3 bases: TGTGCCAGCAGTTCCCCGAGGACTTGGGGTAATTCACCCCTCCACTTT.

The rearrangement links TRBV30 to TRBJ2-3; 8 nucleotides agree with TRBD2. The CDR3 runs to 16 residues. CDR1 is GTSNPN and CDR2 is SVGIG in the germline V gene (reference sequence). The trim removed 1 base at V and 1 base at J, leaving 7 bases unmatched. This CDR3 reads CAWSGKGRGGTDTQYF. CDR3 sequence (DNA): TGTGCCTGGAGTGGGAAGGGGCGGGGGGGCACAGATACGCAGTATTTT.

The chain uses TRBV6-5 and TRBJ1-1; 7 positions agree with TRBD1. Germline CDR1 reads MNHEY; CDR2 reads SVGAGI. This CDR3 is 13 amino acids long. V dropped 11 bases and J dropped 3; count of bases not matched to a gene: 9. The CDR3 DNA sequence: TGTGCCGCGTACAGGGGTTGGGACACTGAAGCTTTCTTT. As protein: CAAYRGWDTEAFF.

This clone was counted once. The chain employs TRBV5-4 and TRBJ1-6, with D uncertain. Germline loops: CDR1 SGHNT, CDR2 YYREEE (reference sequence). The CDR3 is 14 amino acids. The germline V and J ends were trimmed by 4 bases and 9 bases, with 14 bases remaining between them. CDR3 bases: TGTGCCAGCAGCCCAGCGCCTAGAAGTTCACCCCTCCACTTT. Protein sequence: CASSPAPRSSPLHF.

The CDR3 protein is CASSVEAGSETQYF. CDR3 nucleotide sequence: TGTGCCAGCAGCGTAGAAGCCGGATCTGAGACCCAGTACTTC. The chain couples TRBV9 to TRBJ2-5; no clear D. Trimming shortened V by 0 bases and J by 5 bases, and 11 bases separated the two germline ends. CDR3 length: 14 residues. From germline, CDR1 is SGDLS and CDR2 YYNGEE. The variable domain in full, completed from reference TRBV9 and TRBJ2-5, reads DSGVTQTPKHLITATGQRVTLRCSPRSGDLSVYWYQQSLDQGLQFLIQYYNGEERAKGNILERFSAQQFPDLHSELNLSSLELGDSALYFCASSVEAGSETQYFGPGTRLLVL.

In its sample, this clone was seen once. The chain employs TRBV2 and TRBJ2-7; 10 nucleotides align to TRBD1. The germline V gene has CDR1 SNHLY and CDR2 FYNNEI. CDR3 length equals 14 residues. With 3 bases clipped from V and 3 bases from J, the junction kept 2 bases outside the gene matches. The CDR3 loop reads CASSEWDRGYEQYF. In DNA, the CDR3 is TGTGCCAGCAGTGAGTGGGACAGGGGCTACGAGCAGTACTTC.

This chain joins TRBV3-1 (or the pseudogene TRBV3-2) and TRBJ1-5; D ambiguous. The ends were cut back, 1 base at V and 0 bases at J, with 7 bases in the middle. The CDR3 extends over 15 amino acids. Germline V CDR1 and CDR2: LGHDT, YNNKEL (reference sequence). CDR3: CASSQVPISNQPQHF. The CDR3 nucleotides are TGTGCCAGCAGCCAAGTGCCGATTAGCAATCAGCCCCAGCATTTT.

The chain carries TRBV27 and TRBJ2-3, with D possibly called TRBD1 or TRBD2 (5 bases each). The CDR3 loop spans 14 amino acids. Germline CDR1 reads MNHEY; CDR2 reads SMNVEV (reference sequence). Trimming stripped 4 bases from V and 1 base from J, with 9 bases between. The CDR3 here is CASSWGRGTDTQYF. The CDR3, as DNA: TGTGCCAGCAGTTGGGGGAGAGGCACAGATACGCAGTATTTT.

Here the CDR3 reads CASSETPGAPDTQYF. CDR3 nucleotide sequence: TGTGCCAGCAGTGAAACGCCGGGGGCCCCAGATACGCAGTATTTT. The rearrangement joins TRBV6-4 to TRBJ2-3, with D perhaps matching TRBD1 or TRBD2 (6 bases each). The germline V gene encodes CDR1 MRHNA and CDR2 SNTAGT. V shed 3 bases and J shed 4 bases, with 14 bases lying between them. CDR3 length: 15 residues.

This clone occurred a few times. V gene TRBV6-4 combines with J gene TRBJ1-5, with D maybe TRBD1 (5 bases). Germline V gene sequence: CDR1 MRHNA, CDR2 SNTAGT. This CDR3 is 15 amino acids long. V lost 2 bases to trimming and J lost 5 bases, with 13 bases between them. CDR3 DNA sequence: TGTGCCAGCAGTGACGGGGGAAGGTGCTATCAGCCCCAGCATTTT. This encodes CASSDGGRCYQPQHF.

This clone has a single count. The rearrangement uses TRBV28 and TRBJ2-1, with D possibly TRBD2 on 7 matching bases. The CDR3 contains 14 residues. Germline V gene lookup returns CDR1 MDHEN and CDR2 SYDVKM. V was pared by 3 bases and J by 7 bases, with 13 bases between. This CDR3 reads CASSLAGAGNEQFF. The CDR3 nucleotides read TGTGCCAGCAGTTTGGCGGGGGCGGGGAATGAGCAGTTCTTC.

The V call is TRBV21-1, the J call TRBJ1-2; the table calls TRBD1, which could not be checked here. TRBV21-1 is termed a pseudogene. The CDR3 covers 14 residues. The CDR3 DNA sequence: TGTGCCAGCAGCAAAACAGGGCAGGGGGAGGGCTACACCTTC. Protein: CASSKTGQGEGYTF.

The rearrangement joins TRBV19 to TRBJ1-1; maybe TRBD1 (5 bases). V gave up 3 bases and J gave up 3 bases, with 11 bases separating them. The CDR3 is made up of 14 amino acids. Germline V gene lookup returns CDR1 LNHDA and CDR2 SQIVND (reference sequence). CDR3 in amino acids: CASSMGVRYTEAFF. In nucleotides, the CDR3 is TGTGCCAGTAGTATGGGGGTCCGGTACACTGAAGCTTTCTTT. Combining the CDR3 with reference TRBV19 and TRBJ1-1 gives the whole variable domain DGGITQSPKYLFRKEGQNVTLSCEQNLNHDAMYWYRQDPGQGLRLIYYSQIVNDFQKGDIAEGYSVSREKKESFPLTVTSAQKNPTAFYLCASSMGVRYTEAFFGQGTRLTVV.